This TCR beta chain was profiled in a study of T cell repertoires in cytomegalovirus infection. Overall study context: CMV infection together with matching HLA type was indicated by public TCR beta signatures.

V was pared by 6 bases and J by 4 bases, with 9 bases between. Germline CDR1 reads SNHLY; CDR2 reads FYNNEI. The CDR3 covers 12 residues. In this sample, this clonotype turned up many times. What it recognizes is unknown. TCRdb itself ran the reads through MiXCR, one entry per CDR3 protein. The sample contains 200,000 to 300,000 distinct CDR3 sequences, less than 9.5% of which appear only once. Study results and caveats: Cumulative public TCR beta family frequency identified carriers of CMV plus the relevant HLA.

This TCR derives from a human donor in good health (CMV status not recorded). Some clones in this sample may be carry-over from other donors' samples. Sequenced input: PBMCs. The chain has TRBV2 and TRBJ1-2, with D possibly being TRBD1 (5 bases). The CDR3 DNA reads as TGTGCCAGCAGCGGGACGGGCTATGGCTACACCTTC. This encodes CASSGTGYGYTF.